A single sample gave rise to the 28 T cell receptor beta chains below, sequenced in a study of CD8+ T cells in alopecia areata. RNA was extracted and reverse transcribed into cDNA as the sequencing template. The table came from immunoSEQ multiplex PCR; TCRdb's copy has only in-frame clones and leaves some out. The sample records fewer than 110,000 clones, roughly three fifths being singletons. The treatment: oral pan-JAK inhibitor, 5-10 mg twice daily. The specimen was CD8+ T cells sorted from blood, collected between weeks 55 and 70, from a patient treated with tofacitinib. The receptor source for this set is a human donor with alopecia areata.

This chain joins TRBV2 and TRBJ2-1; TRBD2 matches at 16 bases. V shed 7 bases, J shed 7 bases, and the junction held 7 bases outside the gene matches. Per germline, CDR1 SNHLY and CDR2 FYNNEI. The CDR3 runs to 16 residues. CDR3 loop: CASMGTSGGARNEQFF. CDR3 DNA: TGTGCCAGCATGGGGACTAGCGGGGGGGCACGTAATGAGCAGTTCTTC. The full variable domain, rest sourced from reference TRBV2 and TRBJ2-1, is EPEVTQTPSHQVTQMGQEVILRCVPISNHLYFYWYRQILGQKVEFLVSFYNNEISEKSEIFDDQFSVERPDGSNFTLKIRSTKLEDSAMYFCASMGTSGGARNEQFFGPGTRLTVL.

This clone occurred a few times. This chain links TRBV13 with TRBJ2-3, with TRBD2 matching over 16 bases. V gave up 4 bases and J gave up 5 bases; unmatched junction bases: 9. In germline, CDR1 is PRHDT, CDR2 FYEKMQ (reference sequence). The CDR3 is 18 amino acids. CDR3 region: CASSSPGTSGGAGDTQYF. In DNA form, the CDR3 reads TGTGCCAGCAGCTCGCCTGGGACTAGCGGGGGGGCCGGAGATACGCAGTATTTT.

The V and J genes are TRBV25-1 and TRBJ1-5; 10 nucleotides line up with TRBD1. Per the germline V gene, CDR1 is MGHDK and CDR2 is SYGVNS. This CDR3 is 14 amino acids long. J lost 6 bases, V lost 3 bases, and 2 bases had no gene match. The CDR3 is CASSETGGGQPQHF. For the CDR3, the DNA is TGTGCCAGCAGTGAGACAGGGGGCGGTCAGCCCCAGCATTTT.

In the case of this clone: One junction end disagrees with the germline gene, perhaps due to a read error. The chain is built from TRBV27 and TRBJ1-6, with 9 bases that match TRBD1. Per germline, CDR1 MNHEY and CDR2 SMNVEV (reference sequence). This CDR3 spans 11 amino acids. The CDR3 region is CASRAGTGYFF. CDR3 sequence (DNA): TGTGCCAGCAGGGCCGGGACAGGGTATTTCTTT.

The V gene is TRBV23-1, the J gene TRBJ2-7; 9 bases line up with TRBD1. TRBV23-1 has ORF status, its function being uncertain. This CDR3 spans 14 amino acids. The V and J ends lost 1 base and 3 bases, in that order; junction bases with no gene match: 1. The CDR3 DNA reads as TGCGCCAGCAGTCAATGGGACAGGGACTACGAGCAGTACTTC. This codes for CASSQWDRDYEQYF.

This clone was counted a few times. The chain couples TRBV2 to TRBJ1-5; no reliable D call. V gave up 4 bases and J gave up 3 bases, with 10 bases separating them. CDR1 is SNHLY and CDR2 is FYNNEI in the germline V gene. CDR3 size: 14 residues. The CDR3, as DNA: TGTGCCAGCAGTGTCGCCACATTCAATCAGCCCCAGCATTTT. Translation: CASSVATFNQPQHF.

The gene calls are TRBV30 and TRBJ2-1; 15 bases line up with TRBD2. Per germline, CDR1 GTSNPN and CDR2 SVGIG (reference sequence). CDR3 length: 14 residues. CDR3 nucleotide sequence: TGTGCACACGGGACTAGCGGGGGGTACAATGAGCAGTTCTTC. Protein: CAHGTSGGYNEQFF.

This rearrangement joins TRBV4-1 to TRBJ1-2; D is unclear. The length of the CDR3 is 15 residues. V was trimmed by 0 bases and J by 5 bases, leaving 13 bases between them. CDR1 and CDR2 from the germline V gene are MGHRA and YSYEKL. The CDR3 reads CASSQDKGLGYGYTF. In DNA, the CDR3 is TGCGCCAGCAGCCAAGACAAGGGCCTCGGGTATGGCTACACCTTC.

This chain joins TRBV2 and TRBJ2-5; D might be TRBD1 (5 bases). CDR1 is SNHLY, CDR2 FYNNEI, per germline. This CDR3 is built from 14 residues. Trimming took off 2 bases at V and 1 base at J, with 8 bases between the two ends. CDR3 region: CASSEPGSQETQYF. As DNA, the CDR3 is TGTGCCAGCAGTGAACCAGGGTCCCAAGAGACCCAGTACTTC.

The chain employs TRBV9 and TRBJ2-1; 13 positions agree with TRBD2. V gave up 3 bases and J gave up 6 bases; unmatched junction bases: 3. This CDR3 contains 15 residues. Germline CDR1 SGDLS, CDR2 YYNGEE. Here the CDR3 reads CASSETSGGANEQFF. In DNA form, the CDR3 reads TGTGCCAGCAGCGAAACTAGCGGGGGGGCCAATGAGCAGTTCTTC.

This chain connects TRBV15 to TRBJ2-2, with 8 bases fitting TRBD2. Per the germline V gene, CDR1 is LNHNV and CDR2 is YYDKDF (reference sequence). There are 16 residues in the CDR3. V trimming: 3 bases; J trimming: 7 bases; junction bases outside the gene matches: 10. CDR3 in DNA: TGTGCCACCAGCAGGGCGTACGGGGGGGCCGTCGGGGAGCTGTTTTTT. This translates into CATSRAYGGAVGELFF.

The chain links TRBV13 to TRBJ2-3; 12 bases are a match to TRBD2. Per germline, CDR1 PRHDT and CDR2 FYEKMQ (reference sequence). This CDR3 spans 16 amino acids. Trimming took 3 bases from V and 5 from J; bases not matched to a gene: 6. The CDR3 protein is CASSFSSGGVRDTQYF. The CDR3 region has the DNA TGTGCCAGCAGCTTCTCTAGCGGGGGGGTGCGAGATACGCAGTATTTT. Supplemented by reference TRBV13 and TRBJ2-3, the full variable domain reads AAGVIQSPRHLIKEKRETATLKCYPIPRHDTVYWYQQGPGQDPQFLISFYEKMQSDKGSIPDRFSAQQFSDYHSELNMSSLELGDSALYFCASSFSSGGVRDTQYFGPGTRLTVL.

The chain is built from TRBV2 and TRBJ1-1; D might be TRBD1 (6 bases). Germline V gene lookup returns CDR1 SNHLY and CDR2 FYNNEI. This CDR3 has 12 residues. The germline V and J ends were trimmed by 6 bases and 10 bases, with 15 bases remaining between them. The CDR3 DNA reads as TGTGCCAGCAGCGGATGGACAGACTCAGCTTTCTTT. Amino acids: CASSGWTDSAFF.

V usage is TRBV5-1 and J usage is TRBJ2-7, with 8 bases aligning to TRBD2. The trim removed 2 bases at V and 0 bases at J, leaving 16 bases unmatched. Looked up from germline, CDR1 is SGHRS and CDR2 is YFSETQ. The CDR3 runs 19 residues. This CDR3 reads CASSFSGLVYRSSSYEQYF. DNA of the CDR3: TGCGCCAGCAGCTTTTCGGGACTAGTATACCGATCGAGCTCCTACGAGCAGTACTTC.

V gene TRBV20-1 combines with J gene TRBJ1-1; unclear D gene. In germline, CDR1 is DFQATT, CDR2 SNEGSKA (reference sequence). This CDR3 is built from 11 residues. V was shortened by 3 bases and J by 3 bases, with 5 bases between the two germline ends. The DNA of the CDR3 is TGCAGTGCTAGTGACTACACTGAAGCTTTCTTT. As protein: CSASDYTEAFF.

The chain employs TRBV2 and TRBJ1-2; D remains unclear. V was trimmed by 9 bases and J by 5 bases, leaving 16 bases between them. This CDR3 comprises 13 residues. Per germline, CDR1 SNHLY and CDR2 FYNNEI. The DNA of the CDR3 is TGTGCCAGGGTGGAAAGGACCCAATATGGCTACACCTTC. This sequence encodes CARVERTQYGYTF.

The chain links TRBV7-9 to TRBJ2-7, with 7 nucleotides matching TRBD2. The V gene end was trimmed by 1 base and the J gene end by 3 bases; junction bases not matched to a gene: 6. The CDR3 has 15 residues. Per the germline V gene, CDR1 is SEHNR and CDR2 is FQNEAQ (reference sequence). CDR3 amino acids: CASSLESLADYEQYF. CDR3 DNA sequence: TGTGCCAGCAGCTTAGAATCCCTAGCGGACTACGAGCAGTACTTC.

CDR3 coding DNA: TGTGCCAGCAGCTTGAGGGCGGTCACTGAAGCTTTCTTT. Protein: CASSLRAVTEAFF. The chain combines TRBV7-9 with TRBJ1-1; D is unresolved. Trimming took off 3 bases at V and 4 bases at J, with 9 bases between the two ends. This CDR3 spans 13 amino acids. Germline V gene data show CDR1 as SEHNR and CDR2 as FQNEAQ (reference sequence). Full variable domain (remainder filled in from reference TRBV7-9 and TRBJ1-1): DTGVSQNPRHKITKRGQNVTFRCDPISEHNRLYWYRQTLGQGPEFLTYFQNEAQLEKSRLLSDRFSAERPKGSFSTLEIQRTEQGDSAMYLCASSLRAVTEAFFGQGTRLTVV.

The chain recombines TRBV6-1 with TRBJ1-2; D might be TRBD1 (5 bases). The V gene's germline CDR1 is MNHNS and CDR2 SASEGT. The V gene lost 7 bases and the J gene lost 4 bases, with 7 bases spanning the gap. The length of the CDR3 is 11 residues. This CDR3 reads CASTGLYGYTF. The CDR3 DNA reads TGTGCCAGCACAGGGCTCTATGGCTACACCTTC.

V is TRBV12-5 and J is TRBJ2-7; 9 bases fit TRBD2. Germline trimming cut 2 bases from V and 5 bases from J; bases unmatched to any gene: 7. The CDR3 covers 15 residues. The V gene's germline CDR1 is LGHNT and CDR2 FRNRAP. CDR3 protein: CASGLFSGGRNEQYF. CDR3 sequence (DNA): TGTGCTAGTGGTTTGTTTAGCGGGGGTCGTAACGAGCAGTACTTC.

The V gene is TRBV29-1, the J gene TRBJ2-7; the match to TRBD1 covers 9 bases. The V segment lost 3 bases and the J segment 2 bases; nucleotides outside the gene matches: 8. Germline CDR1 is SQVTM and CDR2 is ANQGSEA. The CDR3 contains 15 residues. The CDR3 DNA sequence: TGCAGCGTTGATGTCCCCGGGACAGGGACCTACGAGCAGTACTTC. Translation gives CSVDVPGTGTYEQYF.

Worth noting for this clone: The same CDR3 can be traced to other DNA sequences in this sample. This chain connects TRBV7-9 to TRBJ2-5, with 11 positions matching TRBD2. Germline V gene lookup returns CDR1 SEHNR and CDR2 FQNEAQ (reference sequence). The CDR3 runs to 16 residues. J gave up 2 bases and V 1 base, and 3 bases lay outside the gene matches. CDR3 sequence (DNA): TGTGCCAGCAGCTTAGTACTAGCGGGGGAACAAGAGACCCAGTACTTC. It encodes CASSLVLAGEQETQYF.

The chain carries TRBV11-2 and TRBJ2-1, with unresolved D. Germline V gives CDR1 SGHAT, CDR2 FQNNGV. This CDR3 spans 11 amino acids. V shed 6 bases and J shed 11 bases, with 11 bases lying between them. CDR3 sequence: CASRIGGKQFF. The CDR3 DNA reads TGTGCCAGCAGAATCGGTGGGAAGCAGTTCTTC.

V and J are TRBV7-9 and TRBJ2-2, with D uncertain. CDR3 length equals 13 residues. Germline V gene data show CDR1 as SEHNR and CDR2 as FQNEAQ (reference sequence). Trimming cost V 4 bases and J 11 bases, with 14 bases left between them. The CDR3 bases are TGTGCCAGCAGCTCGGGTTTGGGCCGCGAGCTGTTTTTT. This encodes CASSSGLGRELFF.

The chain is built from TRBV5-6 and TRBJ1-5; D gene unclear. Trimming shortened V by 2 bases and J by 6 bases, and 12 bases separated the two germline ends. Germline-derived CDR1 and CDR2 are SGHDT and YYEEEE. The length of the CDR3 is 14 residues. CDR3 nucleotides: TGTGCCAGCAGCTTAGGTTCAGCGGGTCAGCCCCAGCATTTT. Encoded protein: CASSLGSAGQPQHF.

This sequence joins TRBV29-1 and TRBJ2-4, with D maybe TRBD2 (5 bases). The V gene's germline CDR1 is SQVTM and CDR2 ANQGSEA. CDR3 length: 17 residues. V dropped 0 bases and J dropped 0 bases, with 15 bases sitting between them. DNA of the CDR3: TGCAGCGTTGAAGACCGAGGACTCACACTAGCCAAAAACATTCAGTACTTC. This gives the protein CSVEDRGLTLAKNIQYF.

J is TRBJ1-6 and V is TRBV7-3; TRBD1 is a possible D gene (5 bases). V lost 5 bases to trimming and J lost 7 bases, with 12 bases between them. Per germline, CDR1 SGHTA and CDR2 FQGTGA. The CDR3 spans 14 residues. The CDR3 sequence: CASSDGAGNSPLHF. The CDR3 DNA reads TGTGCCAGCAGCGACGGGGCAGGGAATTCACCCCTCCACTTT.

The chain couples TRBV2 to TRBJ2-5; D is uncertain. The V and J ends lost 0 bases and 3 bases respectively, with 14 bases between them. The CDR3 is made up of 16 amino acids. The germline V gene has CDR1 SNHLY and CDR2 FYNNEI. CDR3 amino acids: CASSEARGRTKETQYF. CDR3 in DNA: TGTGCCAGCAGTGAAGCCCGCGGCAGGACGAAAGAGACCCAGTACTTC.